Listed below are T cell receptor beta chains from one sample, sequenced in a study of cytomegalovirus exposure and HLA in healthy donors. Sequenced by immunoSEQ multiplex PCR; TCRdb stores in-frame clones only, minus some. The profile covers 150,000 to 180,000 clones, with less than 90% appearing a single time and 20% to 25% taken by the ten largest. The sequencing input was PBMCs. Source of these receptors: a man between 18 and 35 years old in good health and CMV-seropositive. Both conserved end residues are part of each CDR3. D genes are given only for firm matches. Clone size is shown for a subset of rows, as once, few, many or a class of expanded clone.

CDR3nt: TGTGCCAGCAGTTTGTCCTCAGGGGGCGCGTCTGAAGCTTTCTTT; CDR3aa: CASSLSSGGASEAFF; abundance: -; j_gene: TRBJ1-1; v_gene: TRBV28; d_gene: TRBD1
CDR3nt: TGCAGCGTTGTCGGGCAGGGGGCCTACGAGCAGTACTTC; CDR3aa: CSVVGQGAYEQYF; abundance: -; j_gene: TRBJ2-7; v_gene: TRBV29-1; d_gene: TRBD1
CDR3nt: TGTGCCAGCAGGGGGACTAGCGGGGGGAAGAGGTCCTACAATGAGCAGTTCTTC; CDR3aa: CASRGTSGGKRSYNEQFF; abundance: -; j_gene: TRBJ2-1; v_gene: TRBV2; d_gene: TRBD2
CDR3nt: TGTGCCAGCAGCACCCGGGGGGGAGGCCCCTACGAGCAGTACTTC; CDR3aa: CASSTRGGGPYEQYF; abundance: -; j_gene: TRBJ2-7; v_gene: TRBV6-5; d_gene: TRBD2
CDR3nt: TGCGCCAGCAGCGCCGGGACAGGGAGTTGGGGCTACACCTTC; CDR3aa: CASSAGTGSWGYTF; abundance: -; j_gene: TRBJ1-2; v_gene: TRBV5-1; d_gene: TRBD1
CDR3nt: TGTGCCAGCAGCCCCGGGGGACAGTTCAACAATGAGCAGTTCTTC; CDR3aa: CASSPGGQFNNEQFF; abundance: -; j_gene: TRBJ2-1; v_gene: TRBV7-9; d_gene: -
CDR3nt: TGTGCCAGCAGCTTCGGGACACCAAAGAACACCGGGGAGCTGTTTTTT; CDR3aa: CASSFGTPKNTGELFF; abundance: -; j_gene: TRBJ2-2; v_gene: TRBV5-4; d_gene: -
CDR3nt: TGTGCCAGCAGCTGGGGGACAGGGGCTGAGCAGTTCTTC; CDR3aa: CASSWGTGAEQFF; abundance: -; j_gene: TRBJ2-1; v_gene: TRBV13; d_gene: TRBD1
CDR3nt: TGTGCCAGCAGCCAGGGACTAGCGGCCTCCTACGAGCAGTACTTC; CDR3aa: CASSQGLAASYEQYF; abundance: once; j_gene: TRBJ2-7; v_gene: TRBV5-6; d_gene: TRBD2
CDR3nt: TGCGCCAGCAGGCCGGGACTAGCGTCCTACGAGCAGTACTTC; CDR3aa: CASRPGLASYEQYF; abundance: -; j_gene: TRBJ2-7; v_gene: TRBV4-3; d_gene: TRBD2
CDR3nt: TGTGCCAGCAGTGAGTACCCCGGGACAGGGTCCTACGAGCAGTACTTC; CDR3aa: CASSEYPGTGSYEQYF; abundance: -; j_gene: TRBJ2-7; v_gene: TRBV6-1; d_gene: TRBD1
CDR3nt: TGTGCCAGCAGCGTTAGCGGGGGGACCTTGGATACGCAGTATTTT; CDR3aa: CASSVSGGTLDTQYF; abundance: few; j_gene: TRBJ2-3; v_gene: TRBV2; d_gene: TRBD2
CDR3nt: TGTGCCAGCAGTCGGGGTTTTTCGTCTGGCCTCCACTTT; CDR3aa: CASSRGFSSGLHF; abundance: few; j_gene: TRBJ1-6; v_gene: TRBV27; d_gene: -
CDR3nt: TGTGCCAGCAGCCGAGGCTTGTGGGACACTGAAGCTTTCTTT; CDR3aa: CASSRGLWDTEAFF; abundance: -; j_gene: TRBJ1-1; v_gene: TRBV14; d_gene: -
CDR3nt: TGTGCCAGCAGCTTAGGGACAGCCGTCAGCAATCAGCCCCAGCATTTT; CDR3aa: CASSLGTAVSNQPQHF; abundance: -; j_gene: TRBJ1-5; v_gene: TRBV7-2; d_gene: -
CDR3nt: TGTGCCAGCAGACCCGATACGGGACAGAGTAACTATGGCTACACCTTC; CDR3aa: CASRPDTGQSNYGYTF; abundance: once; j_gene: TRBJ1-2; v_gene: TRBV5-6; d_gene: TRBD1
CDR3nt: TGTGCCAGCAGCAGGACAACCCTTTACGAGCAGTACTTC; CDR3aa: CASSRTTLYEQYF; abundance: once; j_gene: TRBJ2-7; v_gene: TRBV14; d_gene: -
CDR3nt: TGTGCCAGCAGTTCCGGGACAGCGAACACTGAAGCTTTCTTT; CDR3aa: CASSSGTANTEAFF; abundance: -; j_gene: TRBJ1-1; v_gene: TRBV6-5; d_gene: TRBD1